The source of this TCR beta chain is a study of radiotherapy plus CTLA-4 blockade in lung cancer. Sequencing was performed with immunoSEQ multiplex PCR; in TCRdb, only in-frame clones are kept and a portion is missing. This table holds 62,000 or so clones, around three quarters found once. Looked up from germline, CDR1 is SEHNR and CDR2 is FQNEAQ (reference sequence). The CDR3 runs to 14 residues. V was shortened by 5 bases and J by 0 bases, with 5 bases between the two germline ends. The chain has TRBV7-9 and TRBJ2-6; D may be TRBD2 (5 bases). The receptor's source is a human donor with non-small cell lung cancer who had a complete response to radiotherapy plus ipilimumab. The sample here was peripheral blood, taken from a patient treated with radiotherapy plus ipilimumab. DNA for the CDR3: TGTGCCAGCAGCGACTACTCTGGGGCCAACGTCCTGACTTTC. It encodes CASSDYSGANVLTF.